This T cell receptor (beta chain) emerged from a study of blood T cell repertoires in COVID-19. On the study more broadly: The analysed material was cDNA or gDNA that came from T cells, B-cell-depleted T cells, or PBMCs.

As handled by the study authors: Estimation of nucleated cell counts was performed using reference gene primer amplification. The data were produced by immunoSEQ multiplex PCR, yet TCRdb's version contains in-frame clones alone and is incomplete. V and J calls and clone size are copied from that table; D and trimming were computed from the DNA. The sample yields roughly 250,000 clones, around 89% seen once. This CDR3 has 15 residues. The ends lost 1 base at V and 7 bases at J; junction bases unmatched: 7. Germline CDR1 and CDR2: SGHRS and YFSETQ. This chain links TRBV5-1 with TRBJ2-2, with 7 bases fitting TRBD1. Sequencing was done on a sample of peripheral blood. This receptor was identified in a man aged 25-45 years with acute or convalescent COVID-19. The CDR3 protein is CASSLFEGAGGELFF. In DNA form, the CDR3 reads TGCGCCAGCAGCTTGTTTGAGGGGGCGGGCGGGGAGCTGTTTTTT.